Shown below are 13 T cell receptor beta chains from a single sample sequenced in a study of T cells after yellow fever vaccination. TCRdb called the 5' RACE reads again in MiXCR, with one record for every CDR3 protein. The sample has about 260,000 distinct CDR3 sequences, about 5.2% seen once. This specimen was CD4+ T cells sorted from PBMCs, taken on the day of the yellow fever booster vaccination. The receptor set was obtained from a man aged 18 to 29 who received the YFV17D yellow fever vaccine.

This clonotype came up a few times. The chain has TRBV29-1 and TRBJ1-5, with no clear D. Deletions cut 5 bases from V and 0 bases from J, with 8 bases between. The CDR3 runs to 13 residues. Looked up from germline, CDR1 is SQVTM and CDR2 is ANQGSEA. As DNA, the CDR3 is TGCAGCGTTTGTGAGCATAGCAATCAGCCCCAGCATTTT. It specifies CSVCEHSNQPQHF.

This clonotype has a handful of counts. V is TRBV7-2 and J is TRBJ1-2, with D possibly being TRBD1 (6 bases). CDR3 length: 14 amino acids. The germline CDR1 and CDR2 sequences are SGHTA and FQGNSA. With 5 bases removed from V and 8 bases from J, the gap between germline ends came to 18 bases. The CDR3, as DNA: TGTGCCAGCAGCCTGGGGCAGGGGCGTTTGGGCTACACCTTC. Encoded protein: CASSLGQGRLGYTF.

At least ten counts were recorded for this clonotype. The genes are TRBV7-2 and TRBJ2-7; TRBD2 aligns across 10 bases. The germline CDR1 and CDR2 sequences are SGHTA and FQGNSA. The CDR3 runs 14 residues. V shed 5 bases and J 2 bases; nucleotides not matched to a gene: 3. CDR3 nucleotide sequence: TGTGCCAGCAGCCAGCTAGCGGGGGCCTACGAGCAGTACTTC. Protein sequence: CASSQLAGAYEQYF.

This chain uses TRBV7-3 with TRBJ2-3; TRBD2 matches 15 bases. The CDR3 has 18 residues. The ends lost 5 bases at V and 6 bases at J; junction bases unmatched: 12. Germline V gene data show CDR1 as SGHTA and CDR2 as FQGTGA. As DNA, the CDR3 is TGTGCCAGCAGCCCCGGACTAGCGGGGGGGTCTACTTGGGATACGCAGTATTTT. Protein product: CASSPGLAGGSTWDTQYF.

The CDR3 is CASSLDWYSEQFF. In nucleotides, the CDR3 is TGTGCCAGCAGCCTCGACTGGTATAGTGAGCAGTTCTTC. This sequence joins TRBV27 and TRBJ2-1; D is ambiguous. Trimming pared 6 bases from V and 9 bases from J, leaving 15 bases between. The CDR3 contains 13 residues. The V gene's germline CDR1 is MNHEY and CDR2 SMNVEV (reference sequence).

This clonotype came up a few times. V usage is TRBV6-2 or TRBV6-3 and J usage is TRBJ2-7, with 8 bases identical to TRBD1. The CDR3 runs 14 residues. The V segment lost 5 bases and the J segment 7 bases; nucleotides outside the gene matches: 10. Germline V CDR1 and CDR2: MNHEY, SVGEGT. CDR3 DNA: TGTGCCAGCAGTACCCCAGGGGGCTCGCGGGAGCAGTACGTC. This codes for CASSTPGGSREQYV.

This clonotype was detected ten times or more. This sequence joins TRBV6-6 and TRBJ2-7; 11 positions match TRBD2. The CDR3 covers 14 residues. Looked up from germline, CDR1 is MNHNY and CDR2 is SVGAGI (reference sequence). The trim removed 5 bases at V and 6 bases at J, leaving 6 bases unmatched. CDR3 coding DNA: TGTGCCAGCAGTCCCGGGACTAGCGGTGGCGAGCAGTACTTC. It specifies CASSPGTSGGEQYF.

There are a few counts of this clonotype. The gene calls are TRBV10-3 and TRBJ1-1; 11 bases match TRBD1. The CDR3 is made up of 13 amino acids. V trimming: 6 bases; J trimming: 3 bases; junction bases outside the gene matches: 0. Germline lookup yields CDR1 ENHRY and CDR2 SYGVKD. The CDR3 loop is CAIRGQGDTEAFF. The CDR3 nucleotides are TGTGCCATCAGGGGACAGGGGGACACTGAAGCTTTCTTT.

In this sample, this clonotype turned up many times. The rearrangement uses TRBV4-3 and TRBJ2-7, with 9 bases identical to TRBD1. V lost 4 bases to trimming and J lost 3 bases; unmatched junction nucleotides: 4. Germline lookup yields CDR1 LGHNA and CDR2 YSLEER. This CDR3 has 14 amino acids. The CDR3 DNA follows: TGCGCCAGCAGCCCCCGGGACAGGGACTACGAGCAGTACTTC. Its translation: CASSPRDRDYEQYF.

This clonotype was seen a few times. The V and J genes are TRBV4-1 and TRBJ2-3; 7 bases agree with TRBD2. V trimming: 0 bases; J trimming: 0 bases; junction bases outside the gene matches: 6. CDR3 length: 17 residues. Per germline, CDR1 MGHRA and CDR2 YSYEKL. The CDR3 spells CASSQEIAGRSTDTQYF. CDR3 nucleotide sequence: TGCGCCAGCAGCCAAGAAATAGCGGGCCGAAGCACAGATACGCAGTATTTT.

This sequence joins TRBV19 and TRBJ2-2; possibly TRBD2 for D (6 bases). Trimming removed 6 bases at V and 4 bases at J, with 12 bases between. The CDR3 totals 14 residues. Germline V gene lookup returns CDR1 LNHDA and CDR2 SQIVND (reference sequence). This CDR3 is CASRRGVITGELFF. CDR3 nucleotide sequence: TGTGCCAGTAGGCGGGGAGTTATCACCGGGGAGCTGTTTTTT.

Ten or more counts support this clonotype. The chain combines TRBV5-1 with TRBJ2-3; TRBD2 is a possible D gene (5 bases). V was trimmed by 2 bases and J by 2 bases, leaving 9 bases between them. The CDR3 sequence is 14 residues long. CDR1 and CDR2 from the germline V gene are SGHRS and YFSETQ. This CDR3 reads CASSFEGSTDTQYF. As DNA, the CDR3 is TGCGCCAGCAGCTTTGAGGGTTCCACAGATACGCAGTATTTT.

A word on this clonotype: This may be a read error: a much more frequent sequence differs by one nucleotide. The rearrangement uses TRBV15 and TRBJ2-2; TRBD1 matches at 7 bases. The CDR3 contains 16 residues. Germline CDR1 is LNHNV and CDR2 is YYDKDF (reference sequence). CDR3 bases: TGTGCCTCCAGCAGCTTACCAGGGGGTATCACCGGGGAGCTGTTTTTT. It encodes CASSSLPGGITGELFF.